Reported below is one T cell receptor beta chain. The CDR3 extends over 15 amino acids. Germline CDR1 is SGDLS and CDR2 is YYNGEE. Trimming removed 4 bases at V and 4 bases at J, with 15 bases between. Generated by immunoSEQ multiplex PCR, the TCRdb table keeps only in-frame clones and is missing some. The data hold around 2.5 million clones, with 93% observed a single time. This entry belongs to a study of shared clonotypes between healthy human individuals. Sample: naive CD4+ T cells from PBMCs. Subset reported: CD45RA+ positively selected. The V and J genes are TRBV9 and TRBJ2-1, with D uncertain. This sequence was found in a man aged 18-30 years in good health. Some clones in this sample may be carry-over from other donors' samples. The CDR3 protein is CASSPLAAWYNEQFF. The DNA for the CDR3 is TGTGCCAGCAGCCCCTTGGCGGCCTGGTACAATGAGCAGTTCTTC.